Each of the 25 T cell receptor beta chains below was sequenced from the same sample in a study of shared clonotypes between healthy human individuals. The protocol was immunoSEQ multiplex PCR, while the TCRdb copy is restricted to in-frame clones and leaves out a portion. The sample has some 1,900,000 clones, about 95% seen once; the top ten hold roughly 1%. Naive CD8 cells lacked CD45RO and underwent positive selection for CCR7, leaving out terminally differentiated effector memory CD45RA+ cells. The sample taken for sequencing was naive CD8+ T cells sorted from blood. The source of these receptors is a man younger than 35 in good health.

The chain combines TRBV30 with TRBJ2-1; 8 nucleotides line up with TRBD1. The V and J ends lost 5 bases and 6 bases, in that order; junction bases with no gene match: 0. The germline V gene has CDR1 GTSNPN and CDR2 SVGIG (reference sequence). This CDR3 has 11 residues. The CDR3 protein is CAWGQGNEQFF. CDR3 DNA sequence: TGTGCCTGGGGACAGGGCAATGAGCAGTTCTTC.

The chain combines TRBV14 with TRBJ1-6; tentative D call: TRBD1 (6 bases). Trimming pared 0 bases from V and 10 bases from J, leaving 13 bases between. Per germline, CDR1 SGHDN and CDR2 FVKESK. The CDR3 is 15 amino acids. The CDR3 nucleotides are TGTGCCAGCAGCCAAGAACCGGGGGGCTACTCACCCCTCCACTTT. Protein product: CASSQEPGGYSPLHF.

This clone was seen more than once but under ten times. The chain employs TRBV19 and TRBJ1-1; D is possibly TRBD1 (6 bases). From germline, CDR1 is LNHDA and CDR2 SQIVND (reference sequence). The ends were cut back, 6 bases at V and 6 bases at J, with 23 bases in the middle. This CDR3 region has 16 residues. The CDR3 coding sequence is TGTGCCAGTAGCAAGGGGGAAGGGGCCCTCGAACCTGAAGCTTTCTTT. Its translation is CASSKGEGALEPEAFF. The entire variable domain, with the rest obtained from reference TRBV19 and TRBJ1-1, is as follows: DGGITQSPKYLFRKEGQNVTLSCEQNLNHDAMYWYRQDPGQGLRLIYYSQIVNDFQKGDIAEGYSVSREKKESFPLTVTSAQKNPTAFYLCASSKGEGALEPEAFFGQGTRLTVV.

This chain connects TRBV9 to TRBJ2-7; TRBD2 agrees at 8 bases. Germline CDR1 reads SGDLS; CDR2 reads YYNGEE. The length of the CDR3 is 17 residues. J gave up 1 base and V 0 bases, and 9 bases lay outside the gene matches. The CDR3 coding sequence is TGTGCCAGCAGCGTAGGGGGAAGCGGGGGCGCATCCTACGAGCAGTACTTC. Translated, it gives CASSVGGSGGASYEQYF.

Here the CDR3 reads CASSLDSYEQYF. Written as DNA, the CDR3 is TGCGCCAGCAGCTTAGACTCCTACGAGCAGTACTTC. V is TRBV4-3 and J is TRBJ2-7; D is unclear. Between the trimmed V and J ends, which lost 5 bases and 0 bases, there was a span of 5 bases. Germline V CDR1 and CDR2: LGHNA, YSLEER. The CDR3 has 12 residues.

V gene TRBV30 combines with J gene TRBJ2-7; 9 bases align to TRBD1. The length of the CDR3 is 17 residues. From germline, CDR1 is GTSNPN and CDR2 SVGIG (reference sequence). V dropped 2 bases and J dropped 2; count of bases not matched to a gene: 13. CDR3 sequence: CAWSLTHGTGITYEQYF. The CDR3 nucleotides are TGTGCCTGGAGTCTTACCCATGGGACAGGGATTACCTACGAGCAGTACTTC. Full variable domain (remainder filled in from reference TRBV30 and TRBJ2-7): SQTIHQWPATLVQPVGSPLSLECTVEGTSNPNLYWYRQAAGRGLQLLFYSVGIGQISSEVPQNLSASRPQDRQFILSSKKLLLSDSGFYLCAWSLTHGTGITYEQYFGPGTRLTVT.

The gene calls are TRBV7-8 and TRBJ1-1; no clear D gene. Trimming pared 8 bases from V and 4 bases from J, leaving 20 bases between. Germline CDR1 is SGHVS and CDR2 is FQNEAQ. The CDR3 runs 15 residues. Written as DNA, the CDR3 is TGTGCCAGCGGCGCGGACGTAGCCCGGGGCACTGAAGCTTTCTTT. Translating it yields CASGADVARGTEAFF.

The chain combines TRBV19 with TRBJ1-1; D remains unclear. Deletions cut 0 bases from V and 0 bases from J, with 5 bases between. CDR1 LNHDA and CDR2 SQIVND come from the germline V gene (reference sequence). The CDR3 spans 14 residues. In DNA form, the CDR3 reads TGTGCCAGTAGTATAGATAGCGTGAACACTGAAGCTTTCTTT. Amino acid sequence: CASSIDSVNTEAFF.

J is TRBJ1-1 and V is TRBV10-2, with 10 bases fitting TRBD1. V lost 6 bases, J lost 5 bases, and 6 bases stayed unmatched. The CDR3 sequence is 14 residues long. The germline V gene has CDR1 WSHSY and CDR2 SAAADI. The CDR3 coding sequence is TGCGCCAGCAGGGGGACAGGGGATGGTACTGAAGCTTTCTTT. It is translated as CASRGTGDGTEAFF.

The chain recombines TRBV7-2 with TRBJ1-1; unclear D gene. CDR3 length: 11 amino acids. Deletions cut 1 base from V and 11 bases from J, with 8 bases between. Germline CDR1 and CDR2: SGHTA and FQGNSA. CDR3 nucleotide sequence: TGTGCCAGCAGCTTAGGGGGAGTGGCTTTCTTT. Its protein is CASSLGGVAFF.

V and J are TRBV6-5 and TRBJ2-5; perhaps TRBD1 as D (5 bases). CDR3 length: 15 amino acids. Trimming removed 0 bases from V and 1 base from J, with 9 bases in between. Germline assignment: CDR1 MNHEY and CDR2 SVGAGI. CDR3 region: CASSYSTETQETQYF. The CDR3 DNA follows: TGTGCCAGCAGTTACTCGACAGAAACCCAAGAGACCCAGTACTTC.

V is TRBV29-1 and J is TRBJ2-1; D gene ambiguous. Germline CDR1 is SQVTM and CDR2 is ANQGSEA. This CDR3 is 14 amino acids long. Trimming took off 1 base at V and 9 bases at J, with 16 bases between the two ends. CDR3 region: CSVEGPHSAFEQFF. CDR3 in DNA: TGCAGCGTTGAAGGCCCACACAGCGCATTTGAGCAGTTCTTC.

The chain has TRBV4-1 and TRBJ2-1; D perhaps matches TRBD1 (6 bases). Per the germline V gene, CDR1 is MGHRA and CDR2 is YSYEKL. With 4 bases removed from V and 0 bases from J, the gap between germline ends came to 19 bases. The CDR3 totals 18 residues. CDR3 residues: CASSPLGGPTSSYNEQFF. CDR3 bases: TGCGCCAGCAGCCCTTTAGGGGGTCCCACAAGCTCCTACAATGAGCAGTTCTTC.

In regard to this clone: Other nucleotide sequences in the sample specify the same CDR3. The chain links TRBV11-2 to TRBJ2-5; D uncertain. Germline loops: CDR1 SGHAT, CDR2 FQNNGV. The CDR3 is 12 amino acids. Trimming took off 4 bases at V and 4 bases at J, with 7 bases between the two ends. The CDR3 region is CASSSLGETQYF. In nucleotides, the CDR3 is TGTGCCAGCAGCTCCCTAGGAGAGACCCAGTACTTC.

V and J are TRBV19 and TRBJ1-2, with D possibly matching TRBD1 (5 bases). The V gene's germline CDR1 is LNHDA and CDR2 SQIVND (reference sequence). The CDR3 contains 16 residues. V was clipped by 6 bases and J by 6 bases, with 23 bases between them. The CDR3 sequence is CASSLSGTLSIDGYTF. The CDR3 nucleotides read TGTGCCAGTAGCCTGTCCGGGACCCTTTCAATCGATGGCTACACCTTC.

This chain uses TRBV5-1 with TRBJ2-1; D may be TRBD1 or TRBD2 (5 bases each). Germline V gene data show CDR1 as SGHRS and CDR2 as YFSETQ. V lost 7 bases and J lost 7, with 18 bases in between. The CDR3 runs 14 residues. The CDR3 sequence is CASGQGVMENEQFF. DNA of the CDR3: TGCGCCAGCGGGCAGGGAGTTATGGAGAATGAGCAGTTCTTC.

J is TRBJ2-7 and V is TRBV7-8, with D maybe TRBD1 (5 bases). The CDR3 extends over 16 amino acids. Germline CDR1 reads SGHVS; CDR2 reads FQNEAQ. V was pared by 0 bases and J by 1 base, with 13 bases between. CDR3 DNA sequence: TGTGCCAGCAGCTTAGCGTCAGGGCAGGATTCCTACGAGCAGTACTTC. Its translation: CASSLASGQDSYEQYF.

The chain joins TRBV5-1 to TRBJ1-1, with TRBD1 identical over 10 bases. The germline V gene encodes CDR1 SGHRS and CDR2 YFSETQ. CDR3 size: 14 residues. J was trimmed by 9 bases and V by 4 bases; bases with no gene match: 9. The CDR3 DNA reads as TGCGCCAGCAGCCTGTCCGGGACAGGGGAGAAAGCTTTCTTT. It is translated as CASSLSGTGEKAFF.

The rearrangement links TRBV6-1 to TRBJ2-7; D is unclear. The CDR3 length is 13 residues. Looked up from germline, CDR1 is MNHNS and CDR2 is SASEGT. V was trimmed by 6 bases and J by 3 bases, leaving 12 bases between them. In DNA form, the CDR3 reads TGTGCCAGCAGGCTCAACAGTTTCTACGAGCAGTACTTC. Translation gives CASRLNSFYEQYF.

J is TRBJ2-2 and V is TRBV6-4; no clear D. Germline V lookup: CDR1 MRHNA, CDR2 SNTAGT. The V gene lost 0 bases and the J gene lost 3 bases, with 5 bases spanning the gap. The CDR3 consists of 14 residues. The CDR3 sequence is CASSDSPYTGELFF. The CDR3 region has the DNA TGTGCCAGCAGTGACTCCCCTTACACCGGGGAGCTGTTTTTT.

The V call is TRBV7-8, the J call TRBJ2-2, with 8 bases matching TRBD2. The trim removed 0 bases at V and 1 base at J, leaving 4 bases unmatched. Germline V gene sequence: CDR1 SGHVS, CDR2 FQNEAQ. This CDR3 region has 17 residues. As DNA, the CDR3 is TGTGCCAGCAGCTTAGCTTGGCTAGCGGGGAACACCGGGGAGCTGTTTTTT. Translated: CASSLAWLAGNTGELFF. Supplemented by reference TRBV7-8 and TRBJ2-2, the full variable domain reads GAGVSQSPRYKVAKRGQDVALRCDPISGHVSLFWYQQALGQGPEFLTYFQNEAQLDKSGLPSDRFFAERPEGSVSTLKIQRTQQEDSAVYLCASSLAWLAGNTGELFFGEGSRLTVL.

This chain links TRBV4-1 with TRBJ2-1; 10 nucleotides agree with TRBD2. The germline CDR1 and CDR2 sequences are MGHRA and YSYEKL. This CDR3 has 19 residues. Losses at the gene ends were 0 bases for V and 1 base for J; bases not matched to a gene: 9. CDR3 in DNA: TGCGCCAGCAGCCAAGAAAAGCGGGAGGGCCCCCAGTCCTACAATGAGCAGTTCTTC. Its protein product is CASSQEKREGPQSYNEQFF.

This chain uses TRBV13 with TRBJ2-1; 9 positions agree with TRBD2. The V gene end was trimmed by 3 bases and the J gene end by 8 bases; junction bases not matched to a gene: 11. The CDR3 totals 16 residues. Germline loops: CDR1 PRHDT, CDR2 FYEKMQ (reference sequence). The CDR3 DNA reads as TGTGCCAGCAGCTTTCGTGTTGCGGGGGGGCGGTATGAGCAGTTCTTC. Amino acids: CASSFRVAGGRYEQFF. Combining the CDR3 with reference TRBV13 and TRBJ2-1 gives the whole variable domain AAGVIQSPRHLIKEKRETATLKCYPIPRHDTVYWYQQGPGQDPQFLISFYEKMQSDKGSIPDRFSAQQFSDYHSELNMSSLELGDSALYFCASSFRVAGGRYEQFFGPGTRLTVL.

The chain couples TRBV4-1 to TRBJ1-6; D is ambiguous. The length of the CDR3 is 16 residues. CDR1 is MGHRA, CDR2 YSYEKL, per germline. The germline V and J ends were trimmed by 1 base and 6 bases, with 13 bases remaining between them. This CDR3 reads CASSQALGAGNSPLHF. The CDR3 bases are TGCGCCAGCAGCCAAGCGTTGGGCGCTGGTAATTCACCCCTCCACTTT.

The CDR3 bases are TGTGCCAGCAGCTTAGAGGACAGGGCCCGGGGGGACACTGAAGCTTTCTTT. It codes for CASSLEDRARGDTEAFF. The V and J genes are TRBV7-3 and TRBJ1-1; 8 bases are shared with TRBD1. Germline V lookup: CDR1 SGHTA, CDR2 FQGTGA. The CDR3 is 17 residues long. Trimming took 2 bases from V and 3 from J; bases not matched to a gene: 11.